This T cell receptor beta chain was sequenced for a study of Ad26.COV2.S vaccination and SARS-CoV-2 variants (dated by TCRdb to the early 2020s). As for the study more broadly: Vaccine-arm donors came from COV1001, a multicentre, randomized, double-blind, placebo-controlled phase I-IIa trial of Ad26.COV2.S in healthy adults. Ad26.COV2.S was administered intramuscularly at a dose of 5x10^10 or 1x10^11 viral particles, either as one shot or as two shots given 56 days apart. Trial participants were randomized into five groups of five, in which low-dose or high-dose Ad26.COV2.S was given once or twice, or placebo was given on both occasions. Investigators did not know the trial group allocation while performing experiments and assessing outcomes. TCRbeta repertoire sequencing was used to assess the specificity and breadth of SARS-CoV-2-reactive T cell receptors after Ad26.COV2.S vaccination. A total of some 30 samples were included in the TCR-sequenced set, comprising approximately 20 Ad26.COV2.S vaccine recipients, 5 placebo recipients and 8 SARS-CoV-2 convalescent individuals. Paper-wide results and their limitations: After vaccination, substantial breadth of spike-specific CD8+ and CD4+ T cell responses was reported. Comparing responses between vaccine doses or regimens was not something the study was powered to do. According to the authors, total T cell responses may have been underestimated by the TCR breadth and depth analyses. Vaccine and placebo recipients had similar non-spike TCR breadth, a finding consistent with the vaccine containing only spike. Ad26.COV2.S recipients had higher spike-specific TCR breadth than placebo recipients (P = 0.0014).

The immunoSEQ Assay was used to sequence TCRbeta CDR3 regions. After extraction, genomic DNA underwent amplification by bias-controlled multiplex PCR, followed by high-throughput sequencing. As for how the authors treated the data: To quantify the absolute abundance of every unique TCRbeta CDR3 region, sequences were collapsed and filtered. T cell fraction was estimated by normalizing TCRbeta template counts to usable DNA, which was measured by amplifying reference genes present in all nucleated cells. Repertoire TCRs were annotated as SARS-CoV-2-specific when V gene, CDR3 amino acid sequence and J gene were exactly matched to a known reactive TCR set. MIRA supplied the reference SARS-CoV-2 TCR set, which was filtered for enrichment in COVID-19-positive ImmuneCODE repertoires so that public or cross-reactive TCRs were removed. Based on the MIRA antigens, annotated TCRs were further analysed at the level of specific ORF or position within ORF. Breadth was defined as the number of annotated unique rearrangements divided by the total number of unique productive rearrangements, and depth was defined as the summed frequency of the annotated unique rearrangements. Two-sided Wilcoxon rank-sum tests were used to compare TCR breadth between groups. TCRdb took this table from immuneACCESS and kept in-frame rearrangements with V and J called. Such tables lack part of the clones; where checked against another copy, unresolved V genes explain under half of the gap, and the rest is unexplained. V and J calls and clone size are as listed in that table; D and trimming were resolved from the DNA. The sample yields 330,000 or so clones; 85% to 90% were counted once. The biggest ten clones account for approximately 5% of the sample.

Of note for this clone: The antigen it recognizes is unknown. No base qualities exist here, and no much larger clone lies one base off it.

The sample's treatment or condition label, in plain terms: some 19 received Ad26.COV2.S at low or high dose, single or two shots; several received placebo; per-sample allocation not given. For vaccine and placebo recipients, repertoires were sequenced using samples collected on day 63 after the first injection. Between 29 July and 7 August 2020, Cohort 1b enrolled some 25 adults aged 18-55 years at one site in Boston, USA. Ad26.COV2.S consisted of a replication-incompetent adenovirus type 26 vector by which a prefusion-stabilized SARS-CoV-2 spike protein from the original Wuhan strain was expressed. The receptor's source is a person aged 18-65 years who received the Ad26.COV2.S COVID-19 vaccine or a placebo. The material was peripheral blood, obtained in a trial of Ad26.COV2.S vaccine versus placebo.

The nucleotide sequence is TGTGCCAGCAGCTTGGAGGGGCCCTCTGGAAACACCATATATTTT. It translates to CASSLEGPSGNTIYF. Recombination joined TRBV5-5 with TRBJ1-3, with a weak D call of TRBD1 (5 bases match). The CDR3, from cysteine to phenylalanine, totals 15 residues. The only DNA kept is the CDR3, 45 bases in frame from the first base. The germline ends are 7 bases apart after V is trimmed by 0 bases and J by 0 bases. As encoded in the germline V gene (reference sequence), CDR1 is SGHKS while CDR2 is YYEKEE.